The 22 T cell receptor beta chains below all came from one sample that was sequenced in a study of cytomegalovirus exposure and HLA in healthy donors. Use of 60 Vbeta and 13 Jbeta primers characterized the PCR. Clones were sequenced by immunoSEQ multiplex PCR, and TCRdb holds only the in-frame ones, with some missing. The sample lists under 200,000 clones, about four fifths seen once, with about 6% in the top ten. The sample was PBMCs. The receptors originated from a woman aged 25 to 45 in good health and CMV-seropositive.

The chain employs TRBV9 and TRBJ2-3; no clear D gene. Between the trimmed V and J ends, which lost 0 bases and 4 bases, there was a span of 9 bases. This CDR3 contains 14 residues. Germline CDR1 reads SGDLS; CDR2 reads YYNGEE. The CDR3 region is CASSVVAGADTQYF. CDR3 DNA sequence: TGTGCCAGCAGCGTAGTGGCAGGTGCAGATACGCAGTATTTT.

The V and J genes are TRBV5-6 and TRBJ1-3; 9 positions agree with TRBD1. The CDR3 consists of 16 residues. Losses at the gene ends were 4 bases for V and 6 bases for J; bases not matched to a gene: 11. Germline CDR1 and CDR2: SGHDT and YYEEEE. In DNA, the CDR3 is TGTGCCAGCAGCCGCCTAGGGGGACAGGGCAAAAACACCATATATTTT. Its translation is CASSRLGGQGKNTIYF. The full variable domain, its missing parts supplied by reference TRBV5-6 and TRBJ1-3, is DAGVTQSPTHLIKTRGQQVTLRCSPKSGHDTVSWYQQALGQGPQFIFQYYEEEERQRGNFPDRFSGHQFPNYSSELNVNALLLGDSALYLCASSRLGGQGKNTIYFGEGSWLTVV.

The chain joins TRBV2 to TRBJ1-1, with unresolved D. CDR1 and CDR2 (germline): SNHLY, FYNNEI. V was shortened by 4 bases and J by 1 base, with 10 bases between the two germline ends. This CDR3 comprises 14 residues. As DNA, the CDR3 is TGTGCCAGCAGTGGTTTCCTAGGGAACACTGAAGCTTTCTTT. Translated, it gives CASSGFLGNTEAFF.

The chain is built from TRBV5-6 and TRBJ1-1; 7 nucleotides align to TRBD1. The V and J ends lost 4 bases and 5 bases, in that order; junction bases with no gene match: 5. Looked up from germline, CDR1 is SGHDT and CDR2 is YYEEEE. CDR3 size: 13 residues. In DNA form, the CDR3 reads TGTGCCAGCAGCCCCGGGACAGTAACTGAAGCTTTCTTT. Protein product: CASSPGTVTEAFF.

The rearrangement uses TRBV5-1 and TRBJ1-3; D may be TRBD1 (6 bases). This CDR3 has 18 residues. The V gene's germline CDR1 is SGHRS and CDR2 YFSETQ. V was cut by 4 bases and J by 0 bases, with 20 bases left in between. In DNA form, the CDR3 reads TGCGCCAGCAGCGAACAACCTAGACAGGCCTTCTCTGGAAACACCATATATTTT. Protein: CASSEQPRQAFSGNTIYF.

This clone came up once. This chain connects TRBV19 to TRBJ1-2, with D unclear. V was trimmed by 3 bases and J by 6 bases, leaving 17 bases between them. The CDR3 sequence is 15 residues long. CDR1 and CDR2 from the germline V gene are LNHDA and SQIVND (reference sequence). In DNA form, the CDR3 reads TGTGCCAGTAGTATTACCGGGTTTGGCAGCAATGGCTACACCTTC. Encoded protein: CASSITGFGSNGYTF.

In nucleotides, the CDR3 is TGTGCCAGCAGCCGGGGACAGACCTACGAGCAGTACTTC. Its translation is CASSRGQTYEQYF. V usage is TRBV6-5 and J usage is TRBJ2-7; 7 nucleotides line up with TRBD1. Germline trimming cut 6 bases from V and 2 bases from J; bases unmatched to any gene: 4. The CDR3 totals 13 residues. Per the germline V gene, CDR1 is MNHEY and CDR2 is SVGAGI.

This chain uses TRBV6-5 with TRBJ1-1, with D possibly matching TRBD1 (6 bases). Trimming took off 1 base at V and 11 bases at J, with 11 bases between the two ends. Per the germline V gene, CDR1 is MNHEY and CDR2 is SVGAGI. CDR3 length: 12 amino acids. The CDR3 protein is CASSYWPGEAFF. The CDR3 coding sequence is TGTGCCAGCAGTTACTGGCCAGGGGAGGCTTTCTTT.

This clone was counted a single time. One end of the junction varies from germline; a read error may be responsible. The chain uses TRBV5-1 and TRBJ1-1; TRBD1 matches at 9 bases. In germline, CDR1 is SGHRS, CDR2 YFSETQ. The CDR3 totals 15 residues. The DNA for the CDR3 is TGTGCCAGCAGCTTGATCCGGACAGGGGACACTGAAGCTTTCTTT. Protein: CASSLIRTGDTEAFF.

This clone was counted a single time. This chain connects TRBV5-1 to TRBJ2-2; 7 bases line up with TRBD1. This CDR3 is built from 16 residues. The J segment lost 4 bases and the V segment lost 0 bases, leaving 6 bases of the junction unmatched. CDR1 and CDR2 from the germline V gene are SGHRS and YFSETQ. CDR3 bases: TGCGCCAGCAGCTTGGGAGGGGGCGCGAGCACCGGGGAGCTGTTTTTT. It translates to CASSLGGGASTGELFF.

This chain uses TRBV6-6 with TRBJ1-5, with a possible D match to TRBD1 (5 bases). Trimming cost V 0 bases and J 4 bases, with 7 bases left between them. Germline assignment: CDR1 MNHNY and CDR2 SVGAGI (reference sequence). This CDR3 has 14 amino acids. The CDR3 coding sequence is TGTGCCAGCAGTTACTCGTCAGGGAATCAGCCCCAGCATTTT. This codes for CASSYSSGNQPQHF.

The DNA of the CDR3 is TGTGCCAGTAGGGGCAGCATTAATCAGCCCCAGCATTTT. Translated, it gives CASRGSINQPQHF. The chain uses TRBV19 and TRBJ1-5; D gene ambiguous. There are 13 residues in the CDR3. Germline V gene sequence: CDR1 LNHDA, CDR2 SQIVND (reference sequence). The V and J ends lost 6 bases and 4 bases respectively, with 10 bases between them. Based on the CDR3 plus reference TRBV19 and TRBJ1-5, the full variable domain is DGGITQSPKYLFRKEGQNVTLSCEQNLNHDAMYWYRQDPGQGLRLIYYSQIVNDFQKGDIAEGYSVSREKKESFPLTVTSAQKNPTAFYLCASRGSINQPQHFGDGTRLSIL.

The rearrangement links TRBV18 to TRBJ1-5; 11 bases are a match to TRBD1. The CDR3 runs to 15 residues. CDR1 KGHSH and CDR2 LQKENI come from the germline V gene. With 4 bases clipped from V and 4 bases from J, the junction kept 3 bases outside the gene matches. The CDR3 DNA reads as TGTGCCAGCTCACTGGGGACAGGGGGAAATCAGCCCCAGCATTTT. Its translation: CASSLGTGGNQPQHF.

The chain employs TRBV27 and TRBJ2-5; D is perhaps TRBD1 (5 bases). Germline V gives CDR1 MNHEY, CDR2 SMNVEV (reference sequence). CDR3 length: 15 residues. Trimming left V 6 bases short and J 4 bases short, with 18 bases between. The CDR3: CASSSQGAEIETQYF. Written as DNA, the CDR3 is TGTGCCAGCAGCTCTCAAGGGGCCGAAATAGAGACCCAGTACTTC.

A single count supports this clone. This chain connects TRBV2 to TRBJ1-2; TRBD1 agrees at 8 bases. Germline V gives CDR1 SNHLY, CDR2 FYNNEI. V lost 7 bases and J lost 4; bases outside the gene matches: 5. The CDR3 has 13 amino acids. CDR3 residues: CASMGDRTYGYTF. CDR3 sequence (DNA): TGTGCCAGCATGGGGGACAGGACCTATGGCTACACCTTC.

J is TRBJ2-1 and V is TRBV27, with TRBD1 matching 9 bases. The CDR3 is 14 residues long. Germline CDR1 reads MNHEY; CDR2 reads SMNVEV (reference sequence). Trimming took 4 bases from V and 10 from J; bases not matched to a gene: 8. CDR3 loop: CASSSATGGYEQFF. CDR3 DNA: TGTGCCAGCAGTTCAGCGACAGGGGGATACGAGCAGTTCTTC.

This clone was counted a few times. The DNA of the CDR3 is TGCGCCAGCAGCCAAGGACTGCAGGGGGCTGTCACTGAAGCTTTCTTT. Translating gives CASSQGLQGAVTEAFF. The chain is built from TRBV4-3 and TRBJ1-1; TRBD1 matches at 8 bases. The germline CDR1 and CDR2 sequences are LGHNA and YSLEER. The CDR3 contains 16 residues. The J segment lost 4 bases and the V segment lost 1 base, leaving 8 bases of the junction unmatched.

This chain links TRBV6-5 with TRBJ2-5, with TRBD2 identical over 7 bases. V was clipped by 8 bases and J by 1 base; unmatched bases: 10. Per germline, CDR1 MNHEY and CDR2 SVGAGI. There are 15 residues in the CDR3. The CDR3 DNA reads as TGTGCCAGCGGCCTCTTCGCGGGGGTCCAAGAGACCCAGTACTTC. Translating gives CASGLFAGVQETQYF.

The chain couples TRBV2 to TRBJ2-5; 8 bases agree with TRBD1. This CDR3 has 15 amino acids. J gave up 2 bases and V 11 bases, and 13 bases lay outside the gene matches. Germline CDR1 reads SNHLY; CDR2 reads FYNNEI. The CDR3 nucleotides read TGTGCCTCCATAGTCGGGCACAGGGGGCAAGAGACCCAGTACTTC. Translating gives CASIVGHRGQETQYF.

About this clone: Relative to the germline gene, one junction end is altered; a read error may explain this. This chain links TRBV7-2 with TRBJ1-4; D is ambiguous. The CDR3 is 14 residues long. The germline gives CDR1 SGHTA, CDR2 FQGNSA. The CDR3 loop reads CASSLTSGNEELFF. The DNA of the CDR3 is TGTGCCAGCAGCTTAACAAGCGGTAATGAAGAACTGTTTTTT. Combining the CDR3 with reference TRBV7-2 and TRBJ1-4 gives the whole variable domain GAGVSQSPSNKVTEKGKDVELRCDPISGHTALYWYRQSLGQGLEFLIYFQGNSAPDKSGLPSDRFSAERTGGSVSTLTIQRTQQEDSAVYLCASSLTSGNEELFFGSGTQLSVL.

The chain has TRBV21-1 and TRBJ2-1; TRBD2 is the table's D call and was not checked against the DNA. TRBV21-1 is termed a pseudogene. The CDR3 covers 16 residues. The DNA of the CDR3 is TGTGCCAGCAGCGCGGTAGCGGGTATTCTGGACAATGAGCAGTTCTTC. Translation: CASSAVAGILDNEQFF.

V usage is TRBV5-1 and J usage is TRBJ2-1, with 7 bases lining up with TRBD2. The CDR3 is 15 amino acids. V lost 0 bases to trimming and J lost 4 bases; unmatched junction nucleotides: 4. Germline assignment: CDR1 SGHRS and CDR2 YFSETQ. The CDR3 sequence: CASSLGLAGYNEQFF. The CDR3 region has the DNA TGCGCCAGCAGCTTGGGGTTAGCGGGTTACAATGAGCAGTTCTTC.